The 11 T cell receptor beta chains in this list originate from one sample, sequenced in a study of T-cell memory formation after mild COVID-19. One entry per CDR3 protein results from TCRdb running MiXCR on the 5' RACE reads. The repertoire holds some 57,000 distinct CDR3 sequences, with 12% as singletons. The sequencing input was PBMCs or a T cell subset sorted from them (not recorded which). The receptors come from a young man who had mild COVID-19 (a few samples of this study predate the infection). Cell type and time point are not known.

This clonotype was observed a handful of times. The rearrangement links TRBV4-3 to TRBJ1-1; 9 nucleotides align to TRBD1. The CDR3 consists of 13 residues. Germline values: CDR1 LGHNA, CDR2 YSLEER. Trimming at V came to 4 bases and at J to 6 bases, leaving 3 bases not matched to a gene. The CDR3 protein is CASSPQGAPEAFF. CDR3 sequence (DNA): TGCGCCAGCAGCCCACAGGGGGCTCCTGAAGCTTTCTTT.

There are many counts of this clonotype. The chain uses TRBV7-6 and TRBJ2-5; the D gene is possibly TRBD2 (5 bases). Germline lookup yields CDR1 SGHVS and CDR2 FNYEAQ. The CDR3 runs to 13 residues. V lost 5 bases and J 5 bases, leaving 12 bases between the germline ends. As DNA, the CDR3 is TGTGCCAGCAGCCCGGGGTCTGGGGAGACCCAGTACTTC. It is translated as CASSPGSGETQYF.

This chain uses TRBV28 with TRBJ2-7, with D possibly matching TRBD1 (7 bases). The CDR3 spans 13 residues. V lost 7 bases to trimming and J lost 6 bases, with 16 bases between them. CDR1 is MDHEN and CDR2 is SYDVKM in the germline V gene. CDR3 region: CASIGRGAREQYV. CDR3 nucleotide sequence: TGTGCCAGCATCGGCAGGGGGGCACGCGAGCAGTACGTC.

The chain employs TRBV6-4 and TRBJ2-3; the match to TRBD2 covers 10 bases. The CDR3 length is 15 residues. Per germline, CDR1 MRHNA and CDR2 SNTAGT. The V segment lost 4 bases and the J segment 3 bases; nucleotides outside the gene matches: 4. CDR3 region: CASSASGGDTDTQYF. CDR3 coding DNA: TGTGCCAGCAGTGCCAGCGGGGGGGATACAGATACGCAGTATTTT.

In this sample, this clonotype turned up many times. This rearrangement joins TRBV12-3 or TRBV12-4 to TRBJ2-5, with TRBD2 matching 10 bases. CDR3 size: 14 residues. With 5 bases clipped from V and 5 bases from J, the junction kept 5 bases outside the gene matches. This CDR3 is CASSNSGGSETQYF. In nucleotides, the CDR3 is TGTGCCAGCAGTAATAGCGGGGGGTCGGAGACCCAGTACTTC.

This clonotype came up a few times. The rearrangement uses TRBV7-8 and TRBJ2-7, with 8 bases identical to TRBD1. V shed 2 bases, J shed 2 bases, and the junction held 5 bases outside the gene matches. Per the germline V gene, CDR1 is SGHVS and CDR2 is FQNEAQ. This CDR3 has 15 residues. The CDR3 nucleotides read TGTGCCAGCAGCTTACCCGCCAGGGGGCCCTACGAGCAGTACTTC. This sequence encodes CASSLPARGPYEQYF.

J is TRBJ1-1 and V is TRBV7-3; 8 bases are shared with TRBD1. The CDR3 length is 15 residues. Germline V CDR1 and CDR2: SGHTA, FQGTGA. V was clipped by 5 bases and J by 4 bases; unmatched bases: 9. CDR3 loop: CASSLEQGVGTEAFF. The CDR3 DNA sequence: TGTGCCAGCAGCCTAGAACAGGGGGTTGGCACTGAAGCTTTCTTT.

The chain carries TRBV24-1 and TRBJ2-1; 8 bases are a match to TRBD1. The CDR3 contains 16 residues. Germline assignment: CDR1 KGHDR and CDR2 SFDVKD. J was trimmed by 7 bases and V by 1 base; bases with no gene match: 8. CDR3 sequence (DNA): TGTGCCACCAGTGATTTCGGACAGGGATCGGGTAATGAGCAGTTCTTC. Its protein product is CATSDFGQGSGNEQFF.

The CDR3 DNA follows: TGTGCCAGCATTTTCGACATGGATTACACTGAAGCTTTCTTT. The encoded protein is CASIFDMDYTEAFF. The genes are TRBV12-3 or TRBV12-4 and TRBJ1-1; D gene unclear. The ends were cut back, 7 bases at V and 3 bases at J, with 15 bases in the middle. The length of the CDR3 is 14 residues.

This clonotype was counted at least ten times. This chain uses TRBV5-1 with TRBJ2-1; 7 bases are shared with TRBD2. V was pared by 4 bases and J by 2 bases, with 3 bases of the junction left unmatched. The CDR3 sequence is 14 residues long. CDR1 and CDR2 from the germline V gene are SGHRS and YFSETQ. In DNA, the CDR3 is TGCGCCAGCAGCCCCGGGACTACCTACAATGAGCAGTTCTTC. Protein product: CASSPGTTYNEQFF.

This clonotype was recorded many times. This chain joins TRBV10-3 and TRBJ2-5; D might be TRBD2 (5 bases). In germline, CDR1 is ENHRY, CDR2 SYGVKD. Trimming took 2 bases from V and 5 from J, leaving 6 bases between them. The CDR3 has 12 residues. CDR3 amino acids: CAISERGETQYF. The CDR3 coding sequence is TGTGCCATCAGTGAGCGAGGGGAGACCCAGTACTTC.